Following are 15 T cell receptor beta chains from one sample sequenced in a study of radiotherapy plus CTLA-4 blockade in lung cancer. Using immunoSEQ multiplex PCR, the repertoire was profiled, and TCRdb retains in-frame clones only, with some absent. The data show tens of thousands of clones, about 77% seen once. The sequenced sample was peripheral blood, obtained from a patient treated with radiotherapy plus ipilimumab. The source of these receptors is a human donor with non-small cell lung cancer that progressed on radiotherapy plus ipilimumab.

The chain uses TRBV10-3 and TRBJ1-2, with 8 bases lining up with TRBD1. Germline V CDR1 and CDR2: ENHRY, SYGVKD. The trim removed 4 bases at V and 4 bases at J, leaving 2 bases unmatched. The length of the CDR3 is 13 residues. The CDR3 sequence: CAISGGQVYGYTF. DNA for the CDR3: TGTGCCATCAGTGGGGGACAGGTCTATGGCTACACCTTC.

J is TRBJ1-1 and V is TRBV6-5; the D is unclear. CDR1 MNHEY and CDR2 SVGAGI come from the germline V gene. The CDR3 consists of 12 residues. The V gene lost 2 bases and the J gene lost 1 base, with 2 bases spanning the gap. Written as DNA, the CDR3 is TGTGCCAGCAGTTACCAGAACACTGAAGCTTTCTTT. It codes for CASSYQNTEAFF.

The V and J genes are TRBV7-9 and TRBJ1-2; TRBD1 aligns across 9 bases. Looked up from germline, CDR1 is SEHNR and CDR2 is FQNEAQ (reference sequence). V gave up 2 bases and J gave up 4 bases; unmatched junction bases: 5. CDR3 size: 15 residues. The DNA for the CDR3 is TGTGCCAGCAGCTTATCGGGACAGGGAGCCTATGGCTACACCTTC. Translation: CASSLSGQGAYGYTF. Variable domain in full (rest from reference TRBV7-9 and TRBJ1-2): DTGVSQNPRHKITKRGQNVTFRCDPISEHNRLYWYRQTLGQGPEFLTYFQNEAQLEKSRLLSDRFSAERPKGSFSTLEIQRTEQGDSAMYLCASSLSGQGAYGYTFGSGTRLTVV.

The chain carries TRBV5-6 and TRBJ2-3, with D perhaps matching TRBD1 (6 bases). The V gene lost 4 bases and the J gene lost 1 base, with 13 bases spanning the gap. The CDR3 is made up of 15 amino acids. The germline gives CDR1 SGHDT, CDR2 YYEEEE. CDR3 protein: CASSHDRTGTDTQYF. CDR3 coding DNA: TGTGCCAGCAGCCATGACAGGACGGGCACAGATACGCAGTATTTT.

The V gene is TRBV21-1, the J gene TRBJ2-1; TRBD2 is the table's D call, not checked against the DNA. TRBV21-1 is a pseudogene segment. CDR3 length equals 18 residues. The CDR3 reads CASSKASRASGKGYEQFF. CDR3 in DNA: TGTGCCAGCAGCAAGGCCTCCCGGGCTAGCGGGAAGGGGTATGAGCAGTTCTTC.

The rearrangement joins TRBV30 to TRBJ2-5; D gene ambiguous. The V gene lost 0 bases and the J gene lost 1 base, with 9 bases spanning the gap. Looked up from germline, CDR1 is GTSNPN and CDR2 is SVGIG (reference sequence). The CDR3 has 14 amino acids. The CDR3 is CAWSVPGFQETQYF. The CDR3 nucleotides read TGTGCCTGGAGTGTACCCGGATTCCAAGAGACCCAGTACTTC.

The chain has TRBV21-1 and TRBJ2-1; the table gives TRBD2 as D, unverified against the DNA. TRBV21-1 is classified as a pseudogene. This CDR3 region has 17 residues. CDR3 in DNA: TGTGCCAGCAGCAACCCCTGGCCAGCGGGCGCCTACAATGAGCAGTTCTTC. It encodes CASSNPWPAGAYNEQFF.

This chain connects TRBV25-1 to TRBJ1-1, with 10 bases fitting TRBD1. This CDR3 contains 15 residues. J lost 5 bases, V lost 5 bases, and 8 bases had no gene match. CDR1 and CDR2 from the germline V gene are MGHDK and SYGVNS. The CDR3 here is CASSPGTGARTEAFF. The CDR3 DNA follows: TGTGCCAGCAGTCCCGGGACAGGGGCGAGGACTGAAGCTTTCTTT. Full variable domain (rest looked up from reference TRBV25-1 and TRBJ1-1): EADIYQTPRYLVIGTGKKITLECSQTMGHDKMYWYQQDPGMELHLIHYSYGVNSTEKGDLSSESTVSRIRTEHFPLTLESARPSHTSQYLCASSPGTGARTEAFFGQGTRLTVV.

This clone was counted between two and nine times. The chain couples TRBV5-1 to TRBJ2-2, with D perhaps given as TRBD1 or TRBD2 (5 bases each). The V end was cut by 0 bases, the J end by 5 bases, with 17 bases between. The CDR3 extends over 17 amino acids. Per germline, CDR1 SGHRS and CDR2 YFSETQ. The CDR3 here is CASSLEATWGSTGELFF. As DNA, the CDR3 is TGCGCCAGCAGCTTGGAAGCGACTTGGGGGTCTACCGGGGAGCTGTTTTTT.

The chain links TRBV6-5 to TRBJ1-2, with D perhaps matching TRBD1 (5 bases). CDR3 size: 15 residues. CDR1 is MNHEY, CDR2 SVGAGI, per germline. The V end lost 6 bases, the J end lost 4 bases, and 18 bases lay between the germline ends. CDR3 DNA sequence: TGTGCCAGCAGATCCACCCCCGGGGCGTCCTATGGCTACACCTTC. This sequence encodes CASRSTPGASYGYTF.

V is TRBV2 and J is TRBJ1-1, with D unresolved. The V end was cut by 5 bases, the J end by 6 bases, with 22 bases between. The CDR3 loop spans 16 amino acids. Germline V lookup: CDR1 SNHLY, CDR2 FYNNEI. The CDR3 nucleotides are TGTGCCAGCAGTAATGTAGACACGGGGATTTGGGCTGAAGCTTTCTTT. Translated: CASSNVDTGIWAEAFF.

The rearrangement joins TRBV6-6 to TRBJ1-5, with 7 positions matching TRBD1. This CDR3 contains 16 residues. Trimming took 6 bases from V and 0 from J; bases not matched to a gene: 8. The germline gives CDR1 MNHNY, CDR2 SVGAGI (reference sequence). The DNA for the CDR3 is TGTGCCAGCAGAAATCAGGGGGAGTATAGCAATCAGCCCCAGCATTTT. Protein sequence: CASRNQGEYSNQPQHF.

The V gene is TRBV5-4, the J gene TRBJ2-2; 10 bases map to TRBD1. The V and J ends lost 5 bases and 1 base, in that order; junction bases with no gene match: 5. The CDR3 length is 16 residues. CDR1 SGHNT and CDR2 YYREEE come from the germline V gene (reference sequence). CDR3 bases: TGTGCCAGCAGGGGGGACAGGGGACGGAACACCGGGGAGCTGTTTTTT. Its translation is CASRGDRGRNTGELFF.

The CDR3 region has the DNA TGTGCCACCAGCAGAGATAGAAGTCTTAATTCACCCCTCCACTTT. This codes for CATSRDRSLNSPLHF. The J gene is TRBJ1-6, the V gene TRBV15; no firm D call. The germline V gene encodes CDR1 LNHNV and CDR2 YYDKDF (reference sequence). The ends were cut back, 0 bases at V and 6 bases at J, with 9 bases in the middle. The CDR3 loop spans 15 amino acids.

V gene TRBV29-1 combines with J gene TRBJ2-1; 8 bases fit TRBD2. CDR3 size: 17 residues. Germline-derived CDR1 and CDR2 are SQVTM and ANQGSEA. J lost 3 bases, V lost 0 bases, and 10 bases had no gene match. CDR3 in amino acids: CSVEERRRTSGYNEQFF. The CDR3 region has the DNA TGCAGCGTTGAAGAAAGGCGACGAACTAGCGGCTACAATGAGCAGTTCTTC.